Listed below are T cell receptor beta chains from one sample, sequenced in a study of cytomegalovirus exposure and HLA in healthy donors. Generated by immunoSEQ multiplex PCR, the TCRdb table keeps only in-frame clones and is missing some. Counted here are 120,000 or so clones, 65% to 80% occurring once; the ten biggest clones make up around 3.6%. The source material was PBMCs. All receptors derive from a man aged 30 to 45 in good health and CMV-seronegative. Each CDR3 is given with its conserved first and last residue. A D gene is named only where the DNA matches it firmly. The size of a clone is reported for some rows only, either as once, few or many, or as a class for expanded clones.

>-|TRBD1|TRBV5-1|TRBJ2-4
CASSSQGADIQYF
TGCGCCAGCAGCTCACAGGGGGCGGACATTCAGTACTTC
>few|TRBD2|TRBV7-2|TRBJ2-3
CASSWAGGGVDTQYF
TGTGCCAGCAGCTGGGCGGGAGGGGGGGTAGATACGCAGTATTTT
>-|TRBD2|TRBV28|TRBJ2-2
CAINGLAGQAGELFF
TGTGCCATCAATGGACTAGCGGGACAGGCCGGGGAGCTGTTTTTT
>-|-|TRBV7-2|TRBJ1-1
CASSGTILNTEAFF
TGTGCCAGCAGCGGAACTATTTTGAACACTGAAGCTTTCTTT
>-|-|TRBV5-4|TRBJ1-1
CASSFQGVLTEAFF
TGTGCCAGCAGCTTCCAGGGCGTCTTGACTGAAGCTTTCTTT
>-|-|TRBV5-5|TRBJ2-5
CASSWGVGGLPQETQYF
TGTGCCAGCAGCTGGGGGGTAGGGGGCCTACCTCAAGAGACCCAGTACTTC
>once|-|TRBV7-8|TRBJ2-1
CASSLGAGGEQFF
TGTGCCAGCAGCTTAGGGGCCGGGGGTGAGCAGTTCTTC
>-|-|TRBV7-6|TRBJ2-5
CASSLSGGLMRETQYF
TGTGCCAGCAGCTTATCCGGAGGGCTCATGAGGGAGACCCAGTACTTC
>few|TRBD1|TRBV6-1|TRBJ1-4
CASRTGAANEKLFF
TGTGCCAGCAGGACAGGGGCCGCTAATGAAAAACTGTTTTTT
>-|-|TRBV6-4|TRBJ1-2
CASSRGSGYGYTF
TGTGCCAGCTCCAGGGGCAGTGGCTATGGCTACACCTTC
>-|-|TRBV18|TRBJ2-7
CASSPEYEQYF
TGTGCCAGCTCACCAGAGTACGAGCAGTACTTC
>-|-|TRBV11-2|TRBJ2-1
CASSLVDSRLAPRGDEQFF
TGTGCCAGCAGCTTAGTTGACAGTCGGCTAGCGCCCAGAGGTGATGAGCAGTTCTTC
>few|-|TRBV4-2|TRBJ2-3
CASSYENRDTQYF
TGTGCCAGCAGTTATGAGAATAGAGATACGCAGTATTTT
>-|TRBD1|TRBV27|TRBJ1-5
CASSRGGQYSNQPQHF
TGTGCCAGCAGCCGGGGGGGACAGTATAGCAATCAGCCCCAGCATTTT
>-|-|TRBV29-1|TRBJ2-5
CSVEPTRRETQYF
TGCAGCGTTGAACCCACCAGGCGAGAGACCCAGTACTTC
>-|-|TRBV7-9|TRBJ2-5
CASSLVTAQETQYF
TGTGCCAGCAGCTTAGTGACAGCTCAAGAGACCCAGTACTTC
>-|TRBD1|TRBV6-5|TRBJ2-7
CASRIRDRGSYEQYF
TGTGCCAGCAGGATCCGGGACAGGGGGTCCTACGAGCAGTACTTC
>-|TRBD1|TRBV28|TRBJ2-7
CASSEGAGYEQYF
TGTGCCAGCAGTGAGGGGGCAGGCTACGAGCAGTACTTC
>-|-|TRBV2|TRBJ2-1
CASSEWTVNNEQFF
TGTGCCAGCAGTGAATGGACAGTTAACAATGAGCAGTTCTTC
>-|TRBD1|TRBV6-6|TRBJ2-1
CASSTGVNEQFF
TGTGCCAGCAGTACAGGGGTGAATGAGCAGTTCTTC
>once|-|TRBV4-2|TRBJ2-5
CASSQEEHPGETQYF
TGTGCCAGCAGCCAAGAAGAACACCCCGGGGAGACCCAGTACTTC
>-|-|TRBV2|TRBJ1-2
CASSEYNSYGYTF
TGTGCCAGCAGTGAATACAACAGCTATGGCTACACCTTC